This entry lists 25 T cell receptor beta chains sequenced from one sample in a study of graft-versus-host responses after intestinal transplantation. Method: immunoSEQ multiplex PCR; TCRdb's copy keeps in-frame clones and lacks some. Of tens of thousands of clones listed, approximately 92% are singletons. The material sequenced was PBMCs, taken around 27 months after a first intestinal transplant, on the day of a second. The receptor source for this set is a human patient who received an intestinal transplant, so some T cells may come from the graft donor.

The gene calls are TRBV5-6 and TRBJ1-1; tentative D call: TRBD1 (5 bases). V lost 2 bases, J lost 4 bases, and 12 bases lay in between. In germline, CDR1 is SGHDT, CDR2 YYEEEE. The CDR3 has 14 residues. This CDR3 is CASSFREWATEAFF. Here the CDR3 DNA reads TGTGCCAGCAGCTTCAGGGAGTGGGCCACTGAAGCTTTCTTT.

This clone occurred once. The chain has TRBV7-6 and TRBJ2-7; D uncertain. V was trimmed by 3 bases and J by 0 bases, leaving 9 bases between them. The CDR3 totals 14 residues. Per germline, CDR1 SGHVS and CDR2 FNYEAQ. As DNA, the CDR3 is TGTGCCAGCAGCTTCAACCCGGACTCCTACGAGCAGTACTTC. Amino acids: CASSFNPDSYEQYF.

The genes are TRBV11-3 and TRBJ2-1; 10 bases are a match to TRBD1. The CDR3 has 14 residues. CDR1 and CDR2 (germline): SGHNT, YENEEA. V lost 2 bases and J lost 6; bases outside the gene matches: 1. The CDR3: CASSLRTGGNEQFF. CDR3 sequence (DNA): TGTGCCAGCAGCTTAAGGACAGGGGGCAATGAGCAGTTCTTC.

V is TRBV7-6 and J is TRBJ1-1; D is undetermined. V lost 5 bases and J 0 bases, leaving 7 bases between the germline ends. This CDR3 is built from 13 residues. Germline V gene sequence: CDR1 SGHVS, CDR2 FNYEAQ. Written as DNA, the CDR3 is TGTGCCAGCAGCCCACAGATGAACACTGAAGCTTTCTTT. Its protein is CASSPQMNTEAFF. Variable domain in full (rest from reference TRBV7-6 and TRBJ1-1): GAGVSQSPRYKVTKRGQDVALRCDPISGHVSLYWYRQALGQGPEFLTYFNYEAQQDKSGLPNDRFSAERPEGSISTLTIQRTEQRDSAMYRCASSPQMNTEAFFGQGTRLTVV.

The chain is built from TRBV11-3 and TRBJ2-2; 10 positions match TRBD2. Germline values: CDR1 SGHNT, CDR2 YENEEA. V shed 5 bases and J 3 bases; nucleotides not matched to a gene: 6. CDR3 size: 16 residues. DNA of the CDR3: TGTGCCAGCAGCCCTCCGCTAGCGGGAGACACCGGGGAGCTGTTTTTT. Amino acid sequence: CASSPPLAGDTGELFF.

The chain carries TRBV4-2 and TRBJ2-4; TRBD2 matches 12 bases. The germline V gene encodes CDR1 LGHNA and CDR2 YNFKEQ. The J segment lost 8 bases and the V segment lost 0 bases, leaving 8 bases of the junction unmatched. There are 17 residues in the CDR3. This CDR3 reads CASSQDASGRAGDIQYF. CDR3 bases: TGTGCCAGCAGCCAAGACGCTAGCGGGAGGGCCGGGGACATTCAGTACTTC.

The chain employs TRBV18 and TRBJ2-5, with D perhaps matching TRBD1 (6 bases). Germline CDR1 reads KGHSH; CDR2 reads LQKENI. The ends were cut back, 0 bases at V and 4 bases at J, with 18 bases in the middle. The CDR3 length is 17 residues. The CDR3 coding sequence is TGTGCCAGCTCACCACCATCTCAGGGGAGTGTAGGAGAGACCCAGTACTTC. Amino acid sequence: CASSPPSQGSVGETQYF.

This clone was recorded only once. The rearrangement links TRBV19 to TRBJ1-1; possible D gene TRBD1, 5 bases. Germline lookup yields CDR1 LNHDA and CDR2 SQIVND (reference sequence). The CDR3 contains 17 residues. V was clipped by 5 bases and J by 0 bases, with 19 bases between them. CDR3 loop: CASSPIWVQDLNTEAFF. The CDR3 bases are TGTGCCAGTAGTCCGATTTGGGTACAGGACCTGAACACTGAAGCTTTCTTT.

The table lists this clone with a few counts. The V and J genes are TRBV7-2 and TRBJ1-3; D is undetermined. Germline CDR1 and CDR2: SGHTA and FQGNSA. V lost 4 bases, J lost 11 bases, and 15 bases lay in between. CDR3 length: 13 residues. The CDR3: CASSSPPLDPIYF. The CDR3 bases are TGTGCCAGCAGCTCGCCCCCATTGGACCCCATATATTTT.

V and J are TRBV15 and TRBJ2-1; possible D gene TRBD1, 6 bases. The CDR3 runs 15 residues. Deletions cut 2 bases from V and 2 bases from J, with 10 bases between. CDR1 and CDR2 from the germline V gene are LNHNV and YYDKDF (reference sequence). Written as DNA, the CDR3 is TGTGCCACCAGCAGACAAGGGACAACCTACAATGAGCAGTTCTTC. This codes for CATSRQGTTYNEQFF.

The chain joins TRBV5-6 to TRBJ2-7, with D hard to call. This CDR3 has 15 residues. The V end lost 0 bases, the J end lost 0 bases, and 10 bases lay between the germline ends. Germline V gene lookup returns CDR1 SGHDT and CDR2 YYEEEE. The CDR3 nucleotides are TGTGCCAGCAGCTTGGAAGAGTATATCTCCTACGAGCAGTACTTC. It yields the protein CASSLEEYISYEQYF.

Concerning this clone: The junction shows a germline mismatch at one end, possibly a read error. The chain links TRBV6-1 to TRBJ2-7; no firm D call. The germline V gene has CDR1 MNHNS and CDR2 SASEGT. The CDR3 sequence is 15 residues long. The CDR3, as DNA: TGTGCCAGCAGTGAGAAGCCGTCTCTGAGCTACAAGCAGTACTTC. The encoded protein is CASSEKPSLSYKQYF.

This chain links TRBV30 with TRBJ1-3; D is possibly TRBD1 (5 bases). Germline CDR1 reads GTSNPN; CDR2 reads SVGIG (reference sequence). V dropped 3 bases and J dropped 7 bases, with 10 bases sitting between them. This CDR3 is 12 amino acids long. The CDR3 loop is CAWRGDRNTIYF. CDR3 bases: TGTGCCTGGAGGGGGGATAGGAACACCATATATTTT.

The chain couples TRBV10-1 to TRBJ2-7; D is unclear. Germline-derived CDR1 and CDR2 are WNHNN and SYGVQD (reference sequence). Trimming shortened V by 3 bases and J by 0 bases, and 6 bases separated the two germline ends. CDR3 length equals 13 residues. In DNA form, the CDR3 reads TGCGCCAGCAGTGAAGGTCCCTCCTACGAGCAGTACTTC. Translating gives CASSEGPSYEQYF.

V gene TRBV6-1 combines with J gene TRBJ2-1; 9 bases match TRBD2. The CDR3 loop spans 15 amino acids. Trimming cost V 5 bases and J 9 bases; bases outside gene matches: 11. Germline V gene data show CDR1 as MNHNS and CDR2 as SASEGT. The CDR3 region is CASSLDSGSAFEQFF. The CDR3 nucleotides are TGTGCCAGCAGTCTAGATAGCGGGAGTGCCTTTGAGCAGTTCTTC.

This chain joins TRBV6-5 and TRBJ2-5; tentative D call: TRBD2 (5 bases). Germline lookup yields CDR1 MNHEY and CDR2 SVGAGI. V lost 5 bases and J 0 bases, leaving 10 bases between the germline ends. The CDR3 length is 14 residues. CDR3 sequence reads: CASSNPGNQETQYF. The CDR3 coding sequence is TGTGCCAGCAGTAATCCGGGGAACCAAGAGACCCAGTACTTC.

The chain combines TRBV30 with TRBJ1-1; D gene uncertain. The length of the CDR3 is 15 residues. Trimming removed 1 base at V and 0 bases at J, with 12 bases between. The germline V gene encodes CDR1 GTSNPN and CDR2 SVGIG (reference sequence). CDR3 protein: CAWSDSANMNTEAFF. The CDR3 DNA reads as TGTGCCTGGAGTGATTCGGCCAATATGAACACTGAAGCTTTCTTT.

The rearrangement joins TRBV5-1 to TRBJ1-1; maybe TRBD1 (6 bases). This CDR3 contains 13 residues. Per the germline V gene, CDR1 is SGHRS and CDR2 is YFSETQ. Trimming took 4 bases from V and 7 from J, leaving 14 bases between them. The CDR3: CASSEQGVSEAFF. The CDR3 DNA reads TGCGCCAGCAGCGAACAGGGAGTGAGTGAAGCTTTCTTT.

The CDR3 nucleotides read TGTGCCAGCAGCCCTACCCTCGACAGGGGAGGGAAGTACGAGCAGTACTTC. This translates into CASSPTLDRGGKYEQYF. The chain is built from TRBV28 and TRBJ2-7; possibly TRBD1 for D (8 bases). The germline V and J ends were trimmed by 6 bases and 4 bases, with 25 bases remaining between them. The CDR3 runs 17 residues. From germline, CDR1 is MDHEN and CDR2 SYDVKM.

V usage is TRBV28 and J usage is TRBJ2-3; D not certain. The V and J ends lost 0 bases and 6 bases respectively, with 10 bases between them. From germline, CDR1 is MDHEN and CDR2 SYDVKM. This CDR3 is built from 14 residues. The CDR3, as DNA: TGTGCCAGCAGTTTATGGACCCGCCACGATACGCAGTATTTT. Protein sequence: CASSLWTRHDTQYF. Together with reference TRBV28 and TRBJ2-3, the CDR3 gives the full variable domain: DVKVTQSSRYLVKRTGEKVFLECVQDMDHENMFWYRQDPGLGLRLIYFSYDVKMKEKGDIPEGYSVSREKKERFSLILESASTNQTSMYLCASSLWTRHDTQYFGPGTRLTVL.

On this clone itself: Other DNA sequences in the same sample also yield this CDR3. The chain carries TRBV9 and TRBJ2-1; D may be TRBD1 or TRBD2 (6 bases each). The CDR3 consists of 12 residues. CDR1 SGDLS and CDR2 YYNGEE come from the germline V gene. The ends were cut back, 0 bases at V and 10 bases at J, with 8 bases in the middle. CDR3 residues: CASSVGGGEQFF. The CDR3 region has the DNA TGTGCCAGCAGCGTAGGAGGGGGGGAGCAGTTCTTC.

This chain joins TRBV30 and TRBJ1-1, with TRBD1 matching over 7 bases. Germline trimming cut 3 bases from V and 4 bases from J; bases unmatched to any gene: 5. This CDR3 comprises 13 residues. The V gene's germline CDR1 is GTSNPN and CDR2 SVGIG (reference sequence). CDR3 sequence (DNA): TGTGCCTGGAGCAAGACAGGGTTCACTGAAGCTTTCTTT. Translated: CAWSKTGFTEAFF.

The rearrangement links TRBV6-1 to TRBJ2-7, with 11 bases fitting TRBD2. After removal of 4 bases from V and 2 bases from J, the junction contained 4 bases not matched to a gene. The CDR3 runs to 15 residues. CDR1 MNHNS and CDR2 SASEGT come from the germline V gene. The DNA for the CDR3 is TGTGCCAGCAGTGTAACTAGCGGGGGAGCCTACGAGCAGTACTTC. Translating gives CASSVTSGGAYEQYF.

This clone was picked up one time. The CDR3 sequence: CASSGRLAGYNEQFF. The CDR3 DNA reads as TGTGCCAGCAGCGGAAGACTAGCGGGCTACAATGAGCAGTTCTTC. V gene TRBV9 combines with J gene TRBJ2-1, with 10 positions matching TRBD2. Per germline, CDR1 SGDLS and CDR2 YYNGEE. Trimming took 3 bases from V and 3 from J; bases not matched to a gene: 3. CDR3 length equals 15 residues.

V is TRBV6-5 and J is TRBJ2-7; 9 nucleotides match TRBD1. CDR1 is MNHEY, CDR2 SVGAGI, per germline. V was pared by 2 bases and J by 10 bases, with 3 bases of the junction left unmatched. CDR3 length: 12 residues. CDR3 protein: CASSYGTGPQYF. In nucleotides, the CDR3 is TGTGCCAGCAGTTACGGGACAGGGCCCCAGTACTTC.